One and the same sample provided the 6 T cell receptor beta chains below, sequenced in a study of T cells after yellow fever vaccination. TCRdb re-called the 5' RACE reads through MiXCR, storing one row per CDR3 protein. The sample records about 230,000 distinct CDR3 sequences, approximately 6.8% being singletons. This specimen was CD4+ T cells sorted from PBMCs, taken on the day of the yellow fever booster vaccination. These TCRs come from a man aged 25 to 45 who received the YFV17D yellow fever vaccine.

The V gene is TRBV20-1, the J gene TRBJ2-1; D might be TRBD2 (5 bases). This CDR3 comprises 13 residues. Germline V gene sequence: CDR1 DFQATT, CDR2 SNEGSKA (reference sequence). V lost 6 bases and J 3 bases, leaving 12 bases between the germline ends. The CDR3 coding sequence is TGCAGTGCCGGCAAGCGGATCTACAATGAGCAGTTCTTC. Translated, it gives CSAGKRIYNEQFF.

This clonotype was seen only a few times. CDR3 sequence reads: CASSIGGTGAAFF. In nucleotides, the CDR3 is TGTGCCAGTAGTATAGGGGGGACAGGGGCGGCTTTCTTT. The chain carries TRBV19 and TRBJ1-1, with TRBD1 identical over 10 bases. Trimming at V came to 1 base and at J to 11 bases, leaving 4 bases not matched to a gene. Germline-derived CDR1 and CDR2 are LNHDA and SQIVND (reference sequence). The CDR3 runs to 13 residues.

The V call is TRBV19, the J call TRBJ2-3, with 7 bases that match TRBD2. Germline trimming cut 8 bases from V and 2 bases from J; bases unmatched to any gene: 7. Germline V gene lookup returns CDR1 LNHDA and CDR2 SQIVND (reference sequence). This CDR3 is 14 amino acids long. Here the CDR3 DNA reads TGTGCCAGTGGAAAACTAGCGACCACAGATACGCAGTATTTT. It codes for CASGKLATTDTQYF.

This chain uses TRBV27 with TRBJ2-1; TRBD2 matches 7 bases. The CDR3 spans 13 residues. With V trimmed by 5 bases and J by 9 bases, 7 bases remained unmatched. Looked up from germline, CDR1 is MNHEY and CDR2 is SMNVEV (reference sequence). The CDR3 loop reads CASSAAGVGEQFF. DNA for the CDR3: TGTGCCAGCAGTGCGGCGGGGGTAGGTGAGCAGTTCTTC.

A remark on this clonotype: A read error is possible here, since a much larger clone lies one base away. V and J are TRBV4-3 and TRBJ2-7; either TRBD1 or TRBD2 may fit D (5 bases each). Trimming removed 0 bases from V and 5 bases from J, with 20 bases in between. Germline CDR1 reads LGHNA; CDR2 reads YSLEER. The CDR3 covers 17 residues. CDR3 region: CASSQDLTGASFNEQYF. The CDR3 nucleotides are TGCGCCAGCAGCCAAGATCTAACCGGGGCTAGCTTTAACGAGCAGTACTTC.

The rearrangement uses TRBV11-2 and TRBJ2-1; 9 nucleotides line up with TRBD1. Germline trimming cut 5 bases from V and 8 bases from J; bases unmatched to any gene: 4. CDR1 and CDR2 from the germline V gene are SGHAT and FQNNGV. The CDR3 contains 13 residues. Written as DNA, the CDR3 is TGTGCCAGCAGCCTGGACAGGGGCTATGAGCAGTTCTTC. It is translated as CASSLDRGYEQFF.